Following are 13 T cell receptor beta chains from one sample sequenced in a study of T cells in Graves' hyperthyroidism and ophthalmopathy. TCR beta CDR3 sequences were amplified from RNA transcripts. First-round RT-PCR with HTBI primers amplified the TCR CDR3 region. MiXCR was run by TCRdb on the multiplex PCR reads, yielding one entry per CDR3 protein. The profile shows a few hundred thousand distinct CDR3 sequences, 15% to 19% of them singletons. Specimen: blood. The receptors derive from a woman in her 30s with Graves' hyperthyroidism.

This clonotype has ten or more counts. The V and J genes are TRBV2 and TRBJ2-1; weak D call: TRBD1 (6 bases). Trimming shortened V by 6 bases and J by 2 bases, and 14 bases separated the two germline ends. The germline CDR1 and CDR2 sequences are SNHLY and FYNNEI. The CDR3 sequence is 15 residues long. The CDR3 sequence is CASRLQGPTYNEQFF. The CDR3 DNA sequence: TGTGCCAGCAGGCTACAGGGTCCCACCTACAATGAGCAGTTCTTC.

Comments on this clonotype: This could be a read error, since a much larger clone is one nucleotide away. The V gene is TRBV29-1, the J gene TRBJ2-2; D may match TRBD1 or TRBD2 (5 bases each). Looked up from germline, CDR1 is SQVTM and CDR2 is ANQGSEA. The CDR3 spans 13 residues. CDR3 nucleotide sequence: TGCAGCGTTGAAGGCAGGGTCACCGGGGAGCCGTTTTTT. Its translation is CSVEGRVTGEPFF.

In this sample, this clonotype turned up many times. For the CDR3, the DNA is TGTGCCTGGAGTGTAGGTCTTGCGACAGATACGCAGTATTTT. Translating it yields CAWSVGLATDTQYF. The chain has TRBV30 and TRBJ2-3, with no clear D. The CDR3 length is 14 residues. CDR1 and CDR2 from the germline V gene are GTSNPN and SVGIG (reference sequence). The V end lost 0 bases, the J end lost 3 bases, and 10 bases lay between the germline ends.

This chain connects TRBV12-3 or TRBV12-4 to TRBJ2-2, with 9 bases matching TRBD1. Trimming at V came to 7 bases and at J to 7 bases, leaving 10 bases not matched to a gene. CDR3 length: 15 amino acids. The CDR3 protein is CASNKEQGAGGELFF. For the CDR3, the DNA is TGTGCCAGCAACAAAGAACAGGGGGCCGGCGGGGAGCTGTTTTTT.

This clonotype was picked up many times. The chain recombines TRBV7-9 with TRBJ1-2; TRBD1 matches 8 bases. Germline assignment: CDR1 SEHNR and CDR2 FQNEAQ (reference sequence). This CDR3 is built from 15 residues. V lost 2 bases and J lost 7; bases outside the gene matches: 9. CDR3: CASSLRSQGAGGYTF. The CDR3 DNA follows: TGTGCCAGCAGCTTAAGGTCGCAGGGGGCTGGTGGCTACACCTTC.

This clonotype was detected many times. The CDR3 loop reads CASKPHVFQGMDQPQHF. For the CDR3, the DNA is TGTGCCAGTAAACCGCACGTTTTTCAGGGAATGGATCAGCCCCAGCATTTT. This chain uses TRBV19 with TRBJ1-5; the D gene is possibly TRBD1 (5 bases). V was pared by 7 bases and J by 5 bases, with 24 bases between. Per the germline V gene, CDR1 is LNHDA and CDR2 is SQIVND (reference sequence). The CDR3 sequence is 17 residues long.

This clonotype has just a few counts. The chain employs TRBV4-2 and TRBJ2-2; 9 bases are a match to TRBD2. From germline, CDR1 is LGHNA and CDR2 YNFKEQ. CDR3 size: 16 residues. V gave up 0 bases and J gave up 9 bases; unmatched junction bases: 8. CDR3 DNA: TGTGCCAGCAGCCAAGATTTGGCGGGAGGGCCTAGGGAGCTGTTTTTT. Its translation is CASSQDLAGGPRELFF.

This clonotype was seen just once. This clone may be a read error of a much larger clone one base away. Here the CDR3 omits its conserved ending phenylalanine or tryptophan, so a read error is the likely source. This rearrangement joins TRBV12-5 to TRBJ1-2, with unresolved D. Germline V gives CDR1 LGHNT, CDR2 FRNRAP. V was cut by 2 bases and J by 5 bases, with 9 bases left in between. The CDR3 consists of 13 residues. The CDR3 bases are TGTGCTAGTGGTTTGCCCCGACGGTATGGCTACACCCTC. Protein: CASGLPRRYGYTL.

This clonotype was seen more than once but under ten times. CDR3 loop: CASSYTWRGVGNQPQHF. The CDR3, as DNA: TGTGCCAGCAGTTACACGTGGAGGGGAGTCGGCAATCAGCCCCAGCATTTT. The chain recombines TRBV6-2 or TRBV6-3 with TRBJ1-5; possibly TRBD1 for D (5 bases). The ends were cut back, 2 bases at V and 2 bases at J, with 16 bases in the middle. This CDR3 has 17 residues. Germline V gene lookup returns CDR1 MNHEY and CDR2 SVGEGT.

In its sample, this clonotype was seen many times. J is TRBJ1-2 and V is TRBV28; no clear D gene. Germline CDR1 reads MDHEN; CDR2 reads SYDVKM. V was cut by 6 bases and J by 5 bases, with 10 bases left in between. The CDR3 has 12 amino acids. The CDR3 DNA is TGTGCCAGCAGCGGAGGATTTTATGGCTACACCTTC. Amino acid sequence: CASSGGFYGYTF.

Turning to this clonotype: This clone may be a read error of a much larger clone one base away. This chain links TRBV18 with TRBJ1-3, with D perhaps matching TRBD1 (5 bases). This CDR3 is built from 13 residues. Looked up from germline, CDR1 is KGHSH and CDR2 is LQKENI. For the CDR3, the DNA is TGTGCCAGCCCACCAGGGACCGGAAACACCATATATTTT. This gives the protein CASPPGTGNTIYF.

This clonotype occurred a few times. The chain joins TRBV28 to TRBJ2-3, with 8 nucleotides matching TRBD2. V shed 6 bases and J 4 bases; nucleotides not matched to a gene: 9. This CDR3 has 15 residues. Germline CDR1 MDHEN, CDR2 SYDVKM. CDR3 protein: CASRLVSGASDTQYF. The CDR3 coding sequence is TGTGCCAGCAGGCTAGTTAGCGGGGCCTCAGATACGCAGTATTTT.

This clonotype was seen only a few times. The V gene is TRBV29-1, the J gene TRBJ2-7, with 12 bases identical to TRBD2. After removal of 4 bases from V and 1 base from J, the junction contained 14 bases not matched to a gene. The CDR3 extends over 18 amino acids. Germline values: CDR1 SQVTM, CDR2 ANQGSEA. The CDR3 here is CSVGEGELAGGWSYEQYF. The CDR3 nucleotides read TGCAGCGTTGGAGAAGGGGAACTAGCGGGAGGTTGGTCCTACGAGCAGTACTTC.